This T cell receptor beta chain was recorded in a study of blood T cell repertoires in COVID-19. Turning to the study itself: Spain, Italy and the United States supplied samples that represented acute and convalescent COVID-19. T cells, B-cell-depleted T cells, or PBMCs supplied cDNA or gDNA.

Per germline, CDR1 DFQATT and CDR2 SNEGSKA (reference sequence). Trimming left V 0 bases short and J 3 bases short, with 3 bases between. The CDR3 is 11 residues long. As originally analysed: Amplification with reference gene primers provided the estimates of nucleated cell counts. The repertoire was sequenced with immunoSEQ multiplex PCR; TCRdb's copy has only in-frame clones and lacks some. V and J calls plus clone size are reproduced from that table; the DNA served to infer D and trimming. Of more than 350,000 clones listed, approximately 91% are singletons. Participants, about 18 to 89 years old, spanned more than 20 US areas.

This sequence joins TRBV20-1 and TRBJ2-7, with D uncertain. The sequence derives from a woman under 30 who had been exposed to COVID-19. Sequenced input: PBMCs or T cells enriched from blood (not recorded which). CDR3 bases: TGCAGTGCTAGAGATTACTACGAGCAGTACTTC. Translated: CSARDYYEQYF.